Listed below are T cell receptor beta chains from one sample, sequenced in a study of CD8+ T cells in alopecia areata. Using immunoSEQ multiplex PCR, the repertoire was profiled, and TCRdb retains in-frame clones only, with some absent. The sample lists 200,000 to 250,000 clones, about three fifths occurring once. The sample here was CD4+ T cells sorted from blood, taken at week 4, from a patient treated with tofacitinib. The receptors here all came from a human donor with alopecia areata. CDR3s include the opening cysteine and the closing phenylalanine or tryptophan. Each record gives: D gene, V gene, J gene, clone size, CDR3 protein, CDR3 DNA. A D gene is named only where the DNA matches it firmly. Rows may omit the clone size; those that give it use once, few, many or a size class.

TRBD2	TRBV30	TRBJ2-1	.	CAWASGLAGVNEQFF	TGTGCCTGGGCGTCTGGGCTAGCGGGGGTCAATGAGCAGTTCTTC
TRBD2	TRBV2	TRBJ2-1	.	CASTGTRGGHNEQFF	TGTGCCAGCACCGGGACGCGGGGGGGCCACAATGAGCAGTTCTTC
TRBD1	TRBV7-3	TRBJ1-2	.	CASSPGQGRYGYTF	TGTGCCAGCAGCCCCGGACAGGGACGGTATGGCTACACCTTC
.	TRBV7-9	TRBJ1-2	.	CASSLDTNYGYTF	TGTGCCAGCAGCTTAGACACTAACTATGGCTACACCTTC
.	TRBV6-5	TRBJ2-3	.	CASFKLGTDTQYF	TGTGCCAGCTTCAAGTTGGGGACAGATACGCAGTATTTT
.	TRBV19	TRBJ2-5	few	CASSIGTPQGETQYF	TGTGCCAGTAGTATCGGGACACCCCAAGGAGAGACCCAGTACTTC
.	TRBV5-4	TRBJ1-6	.	CASSSQVGSPLHF	TGTGCCAGCAGCTCTCAGGTCGGTTCACCCCTCCACTTT
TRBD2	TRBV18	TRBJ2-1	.	CASSQDYSGGASSREQFF	TGTGCCAGCTCACAAGACTATAGCGGGGGGGCCTCATCCAGGGAGCAGTTCTTC
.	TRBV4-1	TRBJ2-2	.	CASSQTNANTGELFF	TGCGCCAGCAGCCAGACTAACGCCAACACCGGGGAGCTGTTTTTT
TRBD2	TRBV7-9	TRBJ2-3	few	CASSLRAGRSTDTQYF	TGTGCCAGCAGCTTAAGAGCGGGGCGTAGCACAGATACGCAGTATTTT
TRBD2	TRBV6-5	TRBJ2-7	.	CASSYSGGFSYEQYF	TGTGCCAGCAGTTACTCGGGGGGGTTCTCCTACGAGCAGTACTTC
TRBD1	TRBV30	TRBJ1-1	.	CAWSGTGVEAFF	TGTGCCTGGAGTGGGACAGGGGTTGAGGCTTTCTTT
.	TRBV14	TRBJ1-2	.	CASSQGQIYGYTF	TGTGCCAGCAGCCAAGGACAGATCTATGGCTACACCTTC
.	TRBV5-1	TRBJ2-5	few	CASSLVEGQETQYF	TGCGCCAGCAGCTTGGTGGAGGGCCAAGAGACCCAGTACTTC
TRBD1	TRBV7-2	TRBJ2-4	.	CASSLVLTGGNIQYF	TGTGCCAGCAGCTTAGTTCTGACAGGGGGGAACATTCAGTACTTC
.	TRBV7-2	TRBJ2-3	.	CASSLTPSTDTQYF	TGTGCCAGCAGCCTGACTCCTAGCACAGATACGCAGTATTTT
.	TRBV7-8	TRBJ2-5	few	CASSLLTLLGQETQYF	TGTGCCAGCAGCTTACTCACCCTCCTGGGGCAGGAGACCCAGTACTTC
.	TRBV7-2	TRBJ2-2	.	CASTNSNTGELFF	TGTGCCAGCACCAATTCGAACACCGGGGAGCTGTTTTTT
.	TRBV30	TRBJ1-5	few	CAWSRDVNQPQHF	TGTGCCTGGAGTCGGGACGTTAATCAGCCCCAGCATTTT
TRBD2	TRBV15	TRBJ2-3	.	CATSGKRGAFRSADTQYF	TGTGCCACCAGCGGGAAGCGGGGGGCCTTTAGGTCCGCAGATACGCAGTATTTT
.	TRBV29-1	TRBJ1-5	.	CSVEVPDSITQHF	TGCAGCGTTGAAGTACCGGACAGCATTACCCAGCATTTT
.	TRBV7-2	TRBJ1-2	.	CASSLGLSSPYTF	TGTGCCAGCAGCTTGGGACTCTCTAGTCCCTATACCTTC
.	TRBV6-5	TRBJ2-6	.	CASSYEASSGANVLTF	TGTGCCAGCAGTTACGAGGCGTCCTCTGGGGCCAACGTCCTGACTTTC
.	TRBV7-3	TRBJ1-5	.	CASSGNPRGPLNNQPQHF	TGTGCCAGCAGCGGTAATCCCCGTGGGCCTCTAAACAATCAGCCCCAGCATTTT
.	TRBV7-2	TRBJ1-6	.	CASSLQGINSPLHF	TGTGCCAGCAGCTTACAAGGGATTAATTCACCCCTCCACTTT
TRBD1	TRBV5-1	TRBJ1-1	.	CASTRTGGGTEAFF	TGCGCCAGCACGAGGACAGGGGGTGGCACTGAAGCTTTCTTT
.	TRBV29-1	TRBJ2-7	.	CSVVGRVVDEQYF	TGCAGCGTTGTGGGCAGGGTGGTCGACGAGCAGTACTTC
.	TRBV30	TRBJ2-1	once	CAWSLPPVNEQFF	TGTGCCTGGAGCCTACCCCCTGTGAATGAGCAGTTCTTC
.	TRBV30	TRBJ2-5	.	CAWSAGSRETQYF	TGTGCCTGGAGTGCGGGTAGTCGGGAGACCCAGTACTTC
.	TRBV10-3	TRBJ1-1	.	CAISESQSGVNTEAFF	TGTGCCATCAGTGAGTCTCAATCGGGAGTGAACACTGAAGCTTTCTTT
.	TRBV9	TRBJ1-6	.	CASSVDLEGSPLHF	TGTGCCAGCAGCGTAGACCTAGAAGGGTCACCCCTCCACTTT
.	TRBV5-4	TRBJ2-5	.	CASSLGARGGETQYF	TGTGCCAGCAGCTTGGGGGCCAGGGGTGGGGAGACCCAGTACTTC
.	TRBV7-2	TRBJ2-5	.	CASSLYGETGETQYF	TGTGCCAGCAGCTTATACGGGGAGACGGGGGAGACCCAGTACTTC
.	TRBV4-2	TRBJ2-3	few	CASSQEVPSLTDTQYF	TGTGCCAGCAGCCAAGAGGTGCCTAGCCTCACAGATACGCAGTATTTT
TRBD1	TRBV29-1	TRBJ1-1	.	CSVAAGQGIRGAFF	TGCAGCGTTGCGGCGGGACAGGGGATTAGGGGAGCTTTCTTT
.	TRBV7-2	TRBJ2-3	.	CASSFSTDTQYF	TGTGCCAGCAGCTTTTCCACAGATACGCAGTATTTT
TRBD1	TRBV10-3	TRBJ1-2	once	CAIPGQYYGYTF	TGTGCCATCCCGGGACAGTACTATGGCTACACCTTC
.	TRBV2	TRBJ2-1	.	CASRVEGLGEQFF	TGTGCCAGCAGGGTCGAAGGACTTGGGGAGCAGTTCTTC
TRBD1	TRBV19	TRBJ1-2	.	CASSTRGTGPYGYTF	TGTGCCAGTAGTACAAGGGGGACAGGTCCCTATGGCTACACCTTC
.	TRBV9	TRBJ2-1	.	CASTLDPEPYNEQFF	TGTGCCAGCACCCTAGATCCGGAGCCCTACAATGAGCAGTTCTTC
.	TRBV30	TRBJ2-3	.	CAWISGLGTDTQYF	TGTGCCTGGATATCCGGCCTAGGGACAGATACGCAGTATTTT
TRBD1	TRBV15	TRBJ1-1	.	CATSRDFLDRAPEAFF	TGTGCCACCAGCAGAGACTTCCTCGACAGGGCCCCTGAAGCTTTCTTT
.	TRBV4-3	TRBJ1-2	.	CASSPVPILNYGYTF	TGCGCCAGCAGCCCTGTCCCTATTCTTAACTATGGCTACACCTTC